The following is a T cell receptor beta chain sequence with its context. It has no known antigen specificity. The sample holds no much larger clone one base away, and base qualities are not on file. The CDR3 holds 16 amino acids from the cysteine to the phenylalanine. The only DNA kept is the CDR3, 48 bases in frame from the first base. In the germline V gene, CDR1 corresponds to MNHNS and CDR2 to SASEGT. Clipping removes 3 bases from V and 5 bases from J, with 7 as the unmatched junction base count. This entry comes from a study of technical replicates of blood from a few donors (TCRdb year 2017). Libraries were made using the immunoSEQ multiplex PCR assay. Drawn from immuneACCESS, this table holds only the in-frame rearrangements with V and J called that TCRdb kept. Clones are partly lost; checked studies trace under half to an unresolved V gene and leave the rest unexplained. This sample is represented by around 84,000 clones; more than 80% of them were singletons. The leading ten clones occupy approximately 0.25% of the sample.

The TCR originated in a human donor in good health. The receptor chain draws on TRBV6-1 and TRBJ2-7, with 13 junctional bases fitting TRBD2. Sequenced sample: T cells isolated from PBMCs. The CDR3 has the sequence CASSEGGLAGIHEQYF. The DNA reads TGTGCCAGCAGTGAGGGGGGACTAGCGGGAATCCACGAGCAGTACTTC.